The rows below give T cell receptor beta chains drawn from one sample of a study of liver allograft versus peripheral blood T cells. MiXCR, run by TCRdb on the reads, gives a single entry per CDR3 protein. The data contain over 5,500 distinct CDR3 sequences, more than 15% of them singletons. The receptors stem from a human patient who had a liver transplant. Some T cells may be graft donor cells. CDR3s include the opening cysteine and the closing phenylalanine or tryptophan. A D gene is named only where the DNA matches it firmly. Clone size is shown for a subset of rows, as once, few, many or a class of expanded clone.

14 | TRBJ2-7 | TRBV27 | many | . | TGTGCCAGCGCCCGAGGACGAGCGCGCTACGAGCAGTACTTC | CASARGRARYEQYF
14 | TRBJ1-1 | TRBV6-5 | many | . | TGTGCCAGCAGTCACGGACAGCAACACACTGAAGCTTTCTTT | CASSHGQQHTEAFF
13 | TRBJ1-2 | TRBV9 | few | . | TGTGCCAGCAGCGCCGAGGAGTTCTATGGCTACACCTTC | CASSAEEFYGYTF
14 | TRBJ2-7 | TRBV5-5 | . | . | TGTGCCAGCAGCTTGCCCGTCGGCCCCTACGAGCAGTACTTC | CASSLPVGPYEQYF
15 | TRBJ1-2 | TRBV14 | few | . | TGTGCCAGCAGCCAAGAATTTCGCTCAGGGTATGGCTACACCTTC | CASSQEFRSGYGYTF
16 | TRBJ2-3 | TRBV19 | many | . | TGTGCCAGTAGTATAAAGCACAATAGCCTCCCAGATACGCAGTATTTT | CASSIKHNSLPDTQYF
13 | TRBJ2-1 | TRBV28 | few | . | TGTGCCAGCGGGATGACAGGTAACAATGAGCAGTTCTTC | CASGMTGNNEQFF
14 | TRBJ1-5 | TRBV6-6 | many | TRBD1 | TGTGCCAGCAGCCCGGGACAGGGCAATCAGCCCCAGCATTTT | CASSPGQGNQPQHF
13 | TRBJ1-3 | TRBV5-4 | few | . | TGTGCCAGCAGCATTGACAGGGGAAACACCATATATTTT | CASSIDRGNTIYF
14 | TRBJ2-7 | TRBV6-1 | many | TRBD1 | TGTGCCAGCACCGAACCCGGGACAGGATACGAGCAGTACTTC | CASTEPGTGYEQYF
14 | TRBJ2-3 | TRBV6-5 | medium-sized | . | TGTGCCAGCAGCTCAGGGTTGGGCACAGATACGCAGTATTTT | CASSSGLGTDTQYF
13 | TRBJ1-1 | TRBV19 | many | TRBD1 | TGTGCCAGTAGTATCGACGGGACAGCTGAAGCTTTCTTT | CASSIDGTAEAFF
14 | TRBJ1-1 | TRBV2 | . | . | TGTGCCGGATTAATTTTGCGCATGAACACTGAAGCTTTCTTT | CAGLILRMNTEAFF
15 | TRBJ2-4 | TRBV24-1 | medium-sized | TRBD2 | TGTGCCACCAGTGATCCGCGGGGGTCCAAAAACATTCAGTACTTC | CATSDPRGSKNIQYF
13 | TRBJ1-5 | TRBV6-5 | . | . | TGTGCCAGCAGTTACTTCCCAAATCAGCCCCAGCATTTT | CASSYFPNQPQHF
14 | TRBJ2-7 | TRBV27 | . | TRBD1 | TGTGCCAGCAGTTTCGACAGGGGTTACTACGAGCAGTACTTC | CASSFDRGYYEQYF
11 | TRBJ1-3 | TRBV29-1 | . | . | TGCAGCGTTTGGTCTGGAAACACCATATATTTT | CSVWSGNTIYF
13 | TRBJ1-2 | TRBV28 | . | . | TGTGCCAGCAGCCCGAAGGGCTTCTATGGCTACACCTTC | CASSPKGFYGYTF
16 | TRBJ2-3 | TRBV11-1 | many | . | TGTGCCAGCAGCTCCCTTTTGGGACCTAGCACAGATACGCAGTATTTT | CASSSLLGPSTDTQYF
17 | TRBJ2-6 | TRBV19 | medium-sized | . | TGTGCCAGTAGTATACCCGGGTGGATCTCTGGGGCCAACGTCCTGACTTTC | CASSIPGWISGANVLTF
17 | TRBJ2-5 | TRBV13 | many | TRBD2 | TGTGCCAGCAGCTTACTTCAACGAAGCGGGGGATGGGAGACCCAGTACTTC | CASSLLQRSGGWETQYF
13 | TRBJ2-1 | TRBV12-3/TRBV12-4 | few | . | TGTGCCAGCAGTTTCAGCTCCTACAATGAGCAGTTCTTC | CASSFSSYNEQFF
16 | TRBJ2-1 | TRBV19 | medium-sized | TRBD2 | TGTGCCAGTAGTATAGGGACTAGCGGAGCCTACAATGAGCAGTTCTTC | CASSIGTSGAYNEQFF
13 | TRBJ1-2 | TRBV19 | many | . | TGTGCCAGCACACAAAACGACCCCTTTGGCTACACCTTC | CASTQNDPFGYTF
15 | TRBJ2-1 | TRBV12-3/TRBV12-4 | few | TRBD1 | TGTGCCAGCAGTTCGAGACAGGGGCGGTACAATGAGCAGTTCTTC | CASSSRQGRYNEQFF
17 | TRBJ2-2 | TRBV9 | few | . | TGTGCCAGCAGCGTAAGAAGGGACCGTGAGAACACCGGGGAGCTGTTTTTT | CASSVRRDRENTGELFF
13 | TRBJ1-1 | TRBV27 | many | . | TGTGCCAGCACTCAAAGGGGGGGCACTGAAGCTTTCTTT | CASTQRGGTEAFF
15 | TRBJ2-1 | TRBV9 | few | . | TGTGCCAGCAGCGTCTTCCAGGGGAAAAACAATGAGCAGTTCTTC | CASSVFQGKNNEQFF
12 | TRBJ2-7 | TRBV19 | many | . | TGTGCCAGTAGTCTACCGGGGGACGAGCAGTACTTC | CASSLPGDEQYF
13 | TRBJ1-1 | TRBV30 | few | . | TGTGCCTGGAGTTGGGGGGGGAACACTGAAGCTTTCTTT | CAWSWGGNTEAFF
21 | TRBJ2-1 | TRBV15 | medium-sized | TRBD2 | TGTGCCACCAGCAGAGATAGCACTAGCGGGAGGTGGGGCTTTGTACACAATGAGCAGTTCTTC | CATSRDSTSGRWGFVHNEQFF
14 | TRBJ2-3 | TRBV6-1 | few | TRBD1 | TGTGCCAGCACGGGACAGGGGGAGACAGATACGCAGTATTTT | CASTGQGETDTQYF
13 | TRBJ1-4 | TRBV18 | . | TRBD1 | TGTGCCAGCTCAAGTGACAGGGGTGAAAAACTGTTTTTT | CASSSDRGEKLFF
15 | TRBJ2-7 | TRBV10-2 | . | TRBD1 | TGCGCCAGCAACCCGGGACAGGGATTCTCCTACGAGCAGTACTTC | CASNPGQGFSYEQYF
12 | TRBJ2-2 | TRBV9 | many | . | TGTGCCAGCAGCCCCTATTGGGGGGAGCTGTTTTTT | CASSPYWGELFF
16 | TRBJ2-2 | TRBV6-1 | medium-sized | TRBD2 | TGTGCCAGCAGTACTAGCGGGGGGTCGAACACCGGGGAGCTGTTTTTT | CASSTSGGSNTGELFF
14 | TRBJ2-7 | TRBV27 | medium-sized | . | TGTGCCAGCAGTTTTACGGGGACGTCCTACGAGCAGTACTTC | CASSFTGTSYEQYF
14 | TRBJ1-1 | TRBV5-6 | . | . | TGTGCATCCATGGGATGGTATTCGAACACTGAAGCTTTCTTT | CASMGWYSNTEAFF
14 | TRBJ2-3 | TRBV9 | few | . | TGTGCCAGCAGCGTATCTCGGGGAACAGATACGCAGTATTTT | CASSVSRGTDTQYF
13 | TRBJ1-5 | TRBV27 | . | . | TGTGCCAGCAGTTTAGCAGAAAATCAGCCCCAGCATTTT | CASSLAENQPQHF
15 | TRBJ1-2 | TRBV18 | medium-sized | TRBD1 | TGTGCCAGCTCACCCCCGACAGGGGGCGCCGATGGCTACACCTTC | CASSPPTGGADGYTF
13 | TRBJ1-4 | TRBV28 | few | TRBD1 | TGTGCCAGCAGAGACAGGGGGCGCGAAAAACTGTTTTTT | CASRDRGREKLFF
12 | TRBJ2-7 | TRBV16 | many | . | TGTGCCAGCGCCCCTCAGGGATACGAGCAGTACTTC | CASAPQGYEQYF
11 | TRBJ2-7 | TRBV24-1 | few | . | TGTGCCACCAGTGATTCCTACGAGCAGTACTTC | CATSDSYEQYF
12 | TRBJ2-7 | TRBV10-3 | many | TRBD2 | TGTGCCACCGCAGCGGGAACTTACGAGCAGTACTTC | CATAAGTYEQYF
14 | TRBJ1-1 | TRBV6-5 | medium-sized | . | TGTGCCAGCAGTTACTCGGGACTGAACACTGAAGCTTTCTTT | CASSYSGLNTEAFF